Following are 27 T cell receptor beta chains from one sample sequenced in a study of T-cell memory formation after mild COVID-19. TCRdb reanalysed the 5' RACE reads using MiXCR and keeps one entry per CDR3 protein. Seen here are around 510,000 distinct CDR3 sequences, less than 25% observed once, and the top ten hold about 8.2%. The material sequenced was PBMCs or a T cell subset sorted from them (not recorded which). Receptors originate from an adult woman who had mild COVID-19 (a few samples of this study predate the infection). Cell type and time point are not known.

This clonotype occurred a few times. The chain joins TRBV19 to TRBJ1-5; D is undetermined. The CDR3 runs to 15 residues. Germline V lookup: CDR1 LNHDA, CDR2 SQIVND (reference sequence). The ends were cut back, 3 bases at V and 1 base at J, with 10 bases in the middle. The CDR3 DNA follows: TGTGCCAGTAGTATTCCCACGGGGAGCAATCAGCCCCAGCATTTT. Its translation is CASSIPTGSNQPQHF.

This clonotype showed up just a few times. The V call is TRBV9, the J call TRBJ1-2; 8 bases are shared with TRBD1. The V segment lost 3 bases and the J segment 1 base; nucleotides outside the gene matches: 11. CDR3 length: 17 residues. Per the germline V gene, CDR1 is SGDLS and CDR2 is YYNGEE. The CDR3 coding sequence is TGTGCCAGCAGCGATGAATCCGGGACAGGAATTAACTATGGCTACACCTTC. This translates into CASSDESGTGINYGYTF.

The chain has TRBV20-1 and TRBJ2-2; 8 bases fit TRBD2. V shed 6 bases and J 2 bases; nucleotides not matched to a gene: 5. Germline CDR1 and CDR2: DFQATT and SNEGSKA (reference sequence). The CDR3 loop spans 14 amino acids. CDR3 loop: CSAKTSENTGELFF. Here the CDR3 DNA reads TGCAGTGCGAAGACTAGCGAAAACACCGGGGAGCTGTTTTTT.

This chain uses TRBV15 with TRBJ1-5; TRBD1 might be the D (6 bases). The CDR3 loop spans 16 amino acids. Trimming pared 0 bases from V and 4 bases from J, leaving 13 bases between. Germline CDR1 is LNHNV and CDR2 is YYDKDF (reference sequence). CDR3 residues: CATSREVDSKNQPQHF. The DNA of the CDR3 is TGTGCCACCAGCAGAGAGGTGGACAGCAAAAATCAGCCCCAGCATTTT. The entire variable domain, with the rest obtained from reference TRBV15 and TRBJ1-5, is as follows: DAMVIQNPRYQVTQFGKPVTLSCSQTLNHNVMYWYQQKSSQAPKLLFHYYDKDFNNEADTPDNFQSRRPNTSFCFLDIRSPGLGDTAMYLCATSREVDSKNQPQHFGDGTRLSIL.

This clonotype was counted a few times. The DNA for the CDR3 is TGTGCCATCAGTGAAAGGAGCCCTAGCACAGATACGCAGTATTTT. Protein: CAISERSPSTDTQYF. The V call is TRBV10-3, the J call TRBJ2-3; no reliable D call. Trimming removed 3 bases from V and 0 bases from J, with 10 bases in between. This CDR3 is built from 15 residues. Germline assignment: CDR1 ENHRY and CDR2 SYGVKD.

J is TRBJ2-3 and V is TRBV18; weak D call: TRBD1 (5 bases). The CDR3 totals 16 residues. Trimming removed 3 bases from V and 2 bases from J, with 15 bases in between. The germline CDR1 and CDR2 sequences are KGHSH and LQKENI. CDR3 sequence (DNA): TGTGCCAGCTCACCGAGGACCGACAGAACCACAGATACGCAGTATTTT. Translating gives CASSPRTDRTTDTQYF.

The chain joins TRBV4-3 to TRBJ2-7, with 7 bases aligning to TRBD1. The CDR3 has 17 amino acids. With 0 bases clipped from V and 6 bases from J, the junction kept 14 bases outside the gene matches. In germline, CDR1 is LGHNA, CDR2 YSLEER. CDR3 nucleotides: TGCGCCAGCAGCCAAGACCCCGTGGGGACAGTCCCTCCCGAGCAGTACTTC. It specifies CASSQDPVGTVPPEQYF.

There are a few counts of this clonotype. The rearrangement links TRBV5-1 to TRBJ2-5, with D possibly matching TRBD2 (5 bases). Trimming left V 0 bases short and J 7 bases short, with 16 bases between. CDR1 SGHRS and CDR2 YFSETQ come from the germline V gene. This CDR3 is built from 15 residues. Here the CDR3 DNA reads TGCGCCAGCAGCTTGGCCGACTCCGACCGGGGGACCCAGTACTTC. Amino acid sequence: CASSLADSDRGTQYF.

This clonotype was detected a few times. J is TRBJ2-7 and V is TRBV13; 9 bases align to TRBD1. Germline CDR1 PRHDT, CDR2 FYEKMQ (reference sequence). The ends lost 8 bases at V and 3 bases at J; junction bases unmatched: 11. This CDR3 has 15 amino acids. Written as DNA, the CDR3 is TGTGCCAGCGGAGCCAGGGGACAGGGTTTCTACGAGCAGTACTTC. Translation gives CASGARGQGFYEQYF.

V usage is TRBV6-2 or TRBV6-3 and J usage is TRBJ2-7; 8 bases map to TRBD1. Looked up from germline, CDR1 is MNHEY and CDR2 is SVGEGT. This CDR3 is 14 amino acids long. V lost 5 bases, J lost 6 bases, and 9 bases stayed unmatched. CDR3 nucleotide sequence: TGTGCCAGCAGTCGTGGACAGGGACCGGGCGAGCAGTACTTC. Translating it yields CASSRGQGPGEQYF.

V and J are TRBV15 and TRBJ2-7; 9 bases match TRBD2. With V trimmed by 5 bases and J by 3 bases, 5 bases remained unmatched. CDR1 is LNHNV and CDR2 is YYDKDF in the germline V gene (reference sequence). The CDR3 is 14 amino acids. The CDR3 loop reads CATSLSREGYEQYF. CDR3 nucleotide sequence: TGTGCCACCAGCCTCTCGCGGGAGGGCTACGAGCAGTACTTC.

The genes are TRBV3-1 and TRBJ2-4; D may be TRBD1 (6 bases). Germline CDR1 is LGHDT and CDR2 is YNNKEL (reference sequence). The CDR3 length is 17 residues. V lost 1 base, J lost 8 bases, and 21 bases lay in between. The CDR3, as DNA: TGTGCCAGCAGCCAAGGGGGTGGGACACCACGTCGGGACATTCAGTACTTC. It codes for CASSQGGGTPRRDIQYF.

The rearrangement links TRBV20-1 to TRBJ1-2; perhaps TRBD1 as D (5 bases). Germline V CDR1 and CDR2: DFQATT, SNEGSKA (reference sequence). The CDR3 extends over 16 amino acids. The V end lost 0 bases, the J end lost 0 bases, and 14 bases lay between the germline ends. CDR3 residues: CSARDGRVVANYGYTF. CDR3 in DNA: TGCAGTGCTAGAGATGGCAGGGTGGTGGCTAACTATGGCTACACCTTC.

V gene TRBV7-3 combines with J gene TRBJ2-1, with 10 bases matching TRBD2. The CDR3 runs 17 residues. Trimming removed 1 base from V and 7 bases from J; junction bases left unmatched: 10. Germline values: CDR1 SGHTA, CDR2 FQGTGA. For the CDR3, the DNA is TGTGCCAGCAGCTTAATCCCTCCGGGACTAGCGAGGAATGAGCAGTTCTTC. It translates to CASSLIPPGLARNEQFF.

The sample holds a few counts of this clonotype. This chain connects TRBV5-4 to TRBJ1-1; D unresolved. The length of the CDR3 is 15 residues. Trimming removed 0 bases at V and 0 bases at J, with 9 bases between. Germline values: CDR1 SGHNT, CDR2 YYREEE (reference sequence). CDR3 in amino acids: CASSLGARMNTEAFF. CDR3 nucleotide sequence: TGTGCCAGCAGCTTGGGGGCCAGAATGAACACTGAAGCTTTCTTT. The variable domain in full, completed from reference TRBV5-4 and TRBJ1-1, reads ETGVTQSPTHLIKTRGQQVTLRCSSQSGHNTVSWYQQALGQGPQFIFQYYREEENGRGNFPPRFSGLQFPNYSSELNVNALELDDSALYLCASSLGARMNTEAFFGQGTRLTVV.

The CDR3 here is CASLLALGYEQYF. CDR3 sequence (DNA): TGTGCCAGCCTTCTAGCATTAGGTTACGAGCAGTACTTC. This rearrangement joins TRBV2 to TRBJ2-7, with D possibly being TRBD2 (5 bases). This CDR3 spans 13 amino acids. Germline assignment: CDR1 SNHLY and CDR2 FYNNEI. Trimming took 8 bases from V and 4 from J, leaving 15 bases between them.

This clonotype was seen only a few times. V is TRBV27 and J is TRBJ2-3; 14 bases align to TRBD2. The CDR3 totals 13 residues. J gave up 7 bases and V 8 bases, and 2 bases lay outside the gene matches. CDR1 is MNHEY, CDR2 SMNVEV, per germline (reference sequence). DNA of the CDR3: TGTGCCAGCGGACTAGCGGGAGGCAATACGCAGTATTTT. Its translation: CASGLAGGNTQYF.

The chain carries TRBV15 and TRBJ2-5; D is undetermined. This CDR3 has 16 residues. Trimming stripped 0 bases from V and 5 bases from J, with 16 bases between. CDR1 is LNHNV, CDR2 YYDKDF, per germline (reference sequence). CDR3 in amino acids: CATSRDREVGSETQYF. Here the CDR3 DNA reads TGTGCCACCAGCAGAGATCGTGAGGTGGGTTCGGAGACCCAGTACTTC.

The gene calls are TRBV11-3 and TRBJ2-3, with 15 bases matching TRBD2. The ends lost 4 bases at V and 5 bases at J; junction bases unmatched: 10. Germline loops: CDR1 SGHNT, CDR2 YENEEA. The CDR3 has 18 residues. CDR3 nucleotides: TGTGCCAGCAGCTCCTGGACTAGCGGGAGGGCCGGGGGAGATACGCAGTATTTT. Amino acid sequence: CASSSWTSGRAGGDTQYF.

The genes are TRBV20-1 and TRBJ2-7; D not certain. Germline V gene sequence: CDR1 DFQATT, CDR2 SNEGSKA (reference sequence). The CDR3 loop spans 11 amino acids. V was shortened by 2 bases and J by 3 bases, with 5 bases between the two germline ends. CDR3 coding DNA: TGCAGTGCTAGAACCAGCTACGAGCAGTACTTC. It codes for CSARTSYEQYF.

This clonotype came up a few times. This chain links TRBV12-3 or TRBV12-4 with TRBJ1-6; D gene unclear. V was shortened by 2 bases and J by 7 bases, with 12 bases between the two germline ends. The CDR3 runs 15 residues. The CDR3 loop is CASSLHAALNSPLHF. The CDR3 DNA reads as TGTGCCAGCAGTTTACACGCAGCACTGAATTCACCCCTCCACTTT.

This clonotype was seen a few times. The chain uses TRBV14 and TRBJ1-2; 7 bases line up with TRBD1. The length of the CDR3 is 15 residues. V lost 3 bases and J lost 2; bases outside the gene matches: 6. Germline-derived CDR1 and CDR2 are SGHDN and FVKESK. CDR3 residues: CASSHPAGGNYGYTF. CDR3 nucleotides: TGTGCCAGCAGCCACCCAGCAGGGGGGAACTATGGCTACACCTTC.

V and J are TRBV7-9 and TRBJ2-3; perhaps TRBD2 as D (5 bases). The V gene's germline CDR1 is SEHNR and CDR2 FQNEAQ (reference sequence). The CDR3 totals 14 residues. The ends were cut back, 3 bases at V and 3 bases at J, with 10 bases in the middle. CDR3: CASSFTGKTDTQYF. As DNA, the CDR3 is TGTGCCAGCAGCTTTACCGGGAAGACAGATACGCAGTATTTT.

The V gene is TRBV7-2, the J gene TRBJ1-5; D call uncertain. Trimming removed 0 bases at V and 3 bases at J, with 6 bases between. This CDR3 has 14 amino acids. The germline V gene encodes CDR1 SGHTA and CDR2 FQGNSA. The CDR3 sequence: CASSLARNNQPQHF. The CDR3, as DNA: TGTGCCAGCAGCTTAGCACGGAACAATCAGCCCCAGCATTTT. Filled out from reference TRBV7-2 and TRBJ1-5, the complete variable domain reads GAGVSQSPSNKVTEKGKDVELRCDPISGHTALYWYRQSLGQGLEFLIYFQGNSAPDKSGLPSDRFSAERTGGSVSTLTIQRTQQEDSAVYLCASSLARNNQPQHFGDGTRLSIL.

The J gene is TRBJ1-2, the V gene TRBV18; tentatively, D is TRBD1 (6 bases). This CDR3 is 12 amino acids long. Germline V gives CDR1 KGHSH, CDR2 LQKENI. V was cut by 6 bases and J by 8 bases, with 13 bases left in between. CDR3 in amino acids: CASSSQGRGYTF. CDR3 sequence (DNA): TGTGCCAGCTCGTCACAGGGAAGGGGCTACACCTTC.

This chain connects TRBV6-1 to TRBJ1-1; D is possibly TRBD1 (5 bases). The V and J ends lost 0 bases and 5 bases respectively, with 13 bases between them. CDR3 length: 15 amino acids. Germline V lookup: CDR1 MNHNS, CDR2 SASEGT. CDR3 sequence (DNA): TGTGCCAGCAGTGAAGCGCGGCAGGGAGGAACTGAAGCTTTCTTT. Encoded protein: CASSEARQGGTEAFF.

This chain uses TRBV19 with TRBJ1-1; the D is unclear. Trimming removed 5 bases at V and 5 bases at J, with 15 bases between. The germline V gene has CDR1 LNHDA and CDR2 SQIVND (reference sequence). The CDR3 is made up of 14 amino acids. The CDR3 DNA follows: TGTGCCAGTAGTTCTTGGTCTGTGATAACTGAAGCTTTCTTT. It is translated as CASSSWSVITEAFF.